Detailed here is one T cell receptor beta chain. Its antigen target is currently unknown. The record has no base qualities; no much larger clone is one base away. The data were taken from a study of human T cells and chemical hapten exposure (dated by TCRdb to about 2021). Study-wide context: For sensitization, 2% DPC in acetone was applied to a roughly 2 cm by roughly 2 cm area of upper inner arm skin. Most of the patients in the cohort were female, and the cohort covered alopecia areata with under or over 50% scalp involvement, alopecia totalis and alopecia universalis. Peripheral blood TCR repertoire changes were tracked in vivo in alopecia patients during primary and secondary sensitization to the hapten diphenylcyclopropenone (DPC). Libraries were pooled for sequencing, and variation in per-sample TCR yields was attributed mainly to small differences in library volumes within the pool. Around 29 alopecia patients provided blood for TCR sequencing at one to four time points (pre-sensitization, 2, 6 and 24 weeks). Throughout the roughly 25-week study period, patients were also given weekly therapeutic DPC doses on the scalp. Patient blood was sampled pre-sensitization (week 0) and at 2, 6 and about 24 weeks after DPC sensitization. Patch testing was performed on the upper back with Finn chambers containing 0.01% DPC, and the patch tests were scored after 6 days according to International Contact Dermatitis Research Group standards. The paper as a whole reports these results and caveats: After repeated subsampling, changes were observed in the strength of the expansion versus patch-test correlation and in the threshold at which the correlation became significant. The number of PT1 expanded TCRs positively correlated with patch test score, significant at thresholds 8, 16 and 32 but not 4. Expanded TCRs formed significantly more large CDR3 similarity clusters than pre-sensitization or healthy control sets, consistent with antigen-driven responses. No change with DPC sensitization was found in the number of TCRs above 1 in 1000 frequency, and no evidence of global repertoire structure alterations was found. All patients had alopecia, a presumed autoimmune disease, so their immune response might differ from that of healthy individuals.

Reading the label with the study, this specimen's time point is: patch test 3, about 24 weeks after DPC sensitization. The treatment or condition label on this specimen signifies: therapeutic diphenylcyclopropenone sensitization with weekly scalp DPC. Blood at each patch-test visit was drawn before the patch test was applied. Eligible patients were aged 18 to 70, diagnosed with alopecia, deemed suitable for DPC therapy, and excluded if pregnant. Total RNA was extracted from unfractionated whole blood collected in Tempus Blood RNA tubes. The CDR3 has 15 amino acids, counting the end cysteine and phenylalanine. The read is trimmed to its CDR3 DNA, 45 bases read in frame from base 1. V is reduced by 1 base and J by 4 bases, leaving a spacing of 14 bases between them. Looking up the germline V gene (reference sequence) yields CDR1 DFQATT and CDR2 SNEGSKA. Libraries were made using RACE. The reads were generated on a NextSeq 500. Library preparation attached unique molecular identifiers to individual cDNA molecules for quantitative, reproducible TCR counting. Both TCR alpha and TCR beta chains were sequenced from each blood RNA sample. From the authors' description of their analysis: A median of around 100,000 TCRs per sample was observed, with a range of about 20,000 to 700,000. The Decombinator software suite was used to annotate the V, J and CDR3 of the TCR reads. Every sample was subsampled to the same number of TCRs (28,000) for the PS versus PT1 abundance plots. Expanded TCRs were defined as absent before sensitization and observed at least eight times at the 2-week time point. TCRdb applied fastp at Q25 and MiXCR to the public reads, then kept only in-frame beta chains. CDR3 protein duplicates are merged, each entry listing the most common genes and DNA. TCRdb's processing, not the authors' own work, is the source of the V and J calls. Recorded for this sample are tens of thousands of distinct CDR3 sequences; roughly an eighth of them occurred a single time. Of the sample, 2.4% is held by the ten largest clones.

This sequence uses TRBV20-1 and TRBJ2-1, with a tentative D gene TRBD1 over 6 matching bases. This specimen consisted of whole blood, obtained in connection with sensitization to the hapten diphenylcyclopropenone (DPC). This receptor was obtained from a man aged 30 to 39 with alopecia areata. Some clones in this sample may be carry-over from other donors' samples. The DNA is as follows: TGCAGTGCTAGAGCTCAACGGACAGTTTACAATGAGCAGTTCTTC. It translates as CSARAQRTVYNEQFF.